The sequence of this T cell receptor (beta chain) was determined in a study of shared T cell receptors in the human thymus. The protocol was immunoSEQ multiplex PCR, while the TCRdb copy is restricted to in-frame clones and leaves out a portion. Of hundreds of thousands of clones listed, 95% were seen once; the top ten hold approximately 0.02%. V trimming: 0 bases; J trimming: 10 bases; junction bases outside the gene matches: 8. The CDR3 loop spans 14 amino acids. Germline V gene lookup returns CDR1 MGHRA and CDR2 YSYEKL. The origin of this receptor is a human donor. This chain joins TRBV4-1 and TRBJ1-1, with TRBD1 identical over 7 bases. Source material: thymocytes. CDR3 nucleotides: TGCGCCAGCAGCCAAGAGGGGGAACAGGGGAGAGCTTTCTTT. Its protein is CASSQEGEQGRAFF.